This TCR beta chain is from a study of blood T cells in healthy people across ages. Study results and limitations: Naive T cell percentage strongly correlated with TCR beta diversity. Expanded clonotype changes were possibly confounded by unknown donor CMV status.

A note on this clonotype: The antigen is undetermined.

Combining a sample-barcoded 5' primer with a J-beta primer mix, a second PCR ran for roughly 7 to 11 cycles. TCRdb recomputed calls from the 5' RACE reads with MiXCR, one row per CDR3 protein. Among under 1,000,000 distinct CDR3 sequences listed, about 45% were seen once. CDR3 length equals 15 residues. Per the germline V gene, CDR1 is MNHNS and CDR2 is SASEGT. The sequencing input was blood. The V gene is TRBV6-1, the J gene TRBJ2-7; a possible D gene is TRBD1 (6 bases). The J call may not be correct, given that the DNA end is closer to TRBJ2-5. The TCR was taken from a man older than 75 in good health. CDR3 nucleotide sequence: TGTGCCAGCAGTGAATTCGGCAGGGGATCAGAGACCCAGTACTTC. The encoded protein is CASSEFGRGSETQYF.